The 6 T cell receptor beta chains presented below share a single source sample, sequenced in a study of T cell changes during pregnancy in multiple sclerosis. Using immunoSEQ multiplex PCR, the repertoire was profiled, and TCRdb retains in-frame clones only, with some absent. Of tens of thousands of clones detected, roughly 91% appear once; the ten largest clones hold approximately 0.71%. The sequencing used peripheral blood, collected in the third trimester of pregnancy. Receptors originate from a female donor in good health, enrolled as a control in a pregnancy study.

The chain has TRBV7-6 and TRBJ1-2; D is possibly TRBD1 (6 bases). V was trimmed by 1 base and J by 2 bases, leaving 11 bases between them. The germline CDR1 and CDR2 sequences are SGHVS and FNYEAQ. The length of the CDR3 is 15 residues. The CDR3 loop is CASSLELGANYGYTF. The CDR3 coding sequence is TGTGCCAGCAGCTTAGAATTGGGGGCCAACTATGGCTACACCTTC.

The rearrangement joins TRBV9 to TRBJ2-2; the match to TRBD2 covers 7 bases. The CDR3 loop spans 17 amino acids. CDR1 and CDR2 from the germline V gene are SGDLS and YYNGEE. After removal of 0 bases from V and 4 bases from J, the junction contained 9 bases not matched to a gene. The CDR3 sequence: CASSVARDPGGTGELFF. The CDR3 DNA sequence: TGTGCCAGCAGCGTAGCCCGGGACCCGGGAGGCACCGGGGAGCTGTTTTTT.

The chain joins TRBV19 to TRBJ1-5; possibly TRBD1 for D (6 bases). The CDR3 has 16 amino acids. With 7 bases removed from V and 0 bases from J, the gap between germline ends came to 16 bases. Germline assignment: CDR1 LNHDA and CDR2 SQIVND (reference sequence). CDR3 in DNA: TGTGCCAGTATCCAACAGGGAGCCTATAGCAATCAGCCCCAGCATTTT. This translates into CASIQQGAYSNQPQHF.

This clone was detected only once. This chain links TRBV5-4 with TRBJ2-3; D possibly corresponds to TRBD2 (6 bases). Germline lookup yields CDR1 SGHNT and CDR2 YYREEE (reference sequence). The ends were cut back, 1 base at V and 4 bases at J, with 13 bases in the middle. This CDR3 spans 15 amino acids. The CDR3 reads CASSLPGERSDTQYF. CDR3 DNA sequence: TGTGCCAGCAGCTTGCCGGGGGAGAGATCAGATACGCAGTATTTT.

The chain links TRBV11-3 to TRBJ1-2; unclear D gene. The V end lost 0 bases, the J end lost 7 bases, and 9 bases lay between the germline ends. The CDR3 totals 13 residues. Per germline, CDR1 SGHNT and CDR2 YENEEA. CDR3 in DNA: TGTGCCAGCAGCTTAGAAGACAAGGTTGGCTACACCTTC. Encoded protein: CASSLEDKVGYTF. Complete variable domain (other parts from reference TRBV11-3 and TRBJ1-2): EAGVVQSPRYKIIEKKQPVAFWCNPISGHNTLYWYLQNLGQGPELLIRYENEEAVDDSQLPKDRFSAERLKGVDSTLKIQPAELGDSAVYLCASSLEDKVGYTFGSGTRLTVV.

V usage is TRBV6-4 and J usage is TRBJ2-7; D remains unclear. The germline V gene has CDR1 MRHNA and CDR2 SNTAGT. V lost 0 bases and J lost 2, with 17 bases in between. The CDR3 is 17 residues long. The DNA for the CDR3 is TGTGCCAGCAGTGACTCACCCTCGACAAGCACCGCCTACGAGCAGTACTTC. This encodes CASSDSPSTSTAYEQYF.